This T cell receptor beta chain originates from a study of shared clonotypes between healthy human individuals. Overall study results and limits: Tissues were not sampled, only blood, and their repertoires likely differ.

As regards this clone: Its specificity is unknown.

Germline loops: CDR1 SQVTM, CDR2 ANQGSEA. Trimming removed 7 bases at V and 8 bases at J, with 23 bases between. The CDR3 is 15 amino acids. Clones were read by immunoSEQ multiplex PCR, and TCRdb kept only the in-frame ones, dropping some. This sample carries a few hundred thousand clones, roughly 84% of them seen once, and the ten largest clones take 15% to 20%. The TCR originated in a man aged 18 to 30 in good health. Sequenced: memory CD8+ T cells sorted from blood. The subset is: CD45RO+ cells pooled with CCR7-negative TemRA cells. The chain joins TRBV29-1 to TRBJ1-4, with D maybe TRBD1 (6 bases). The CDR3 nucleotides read TGCAGCGCCCTCGCACGCAGGGGCGCTGCCGAAAAACTGTTTTTT. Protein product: CSALARRGAAEKLFF.